This T cell receptor beta chain originates from a study of CXCR3-negative and CXCR3-positive naive CD8 T cells. Overall study findings and caveats: Each naive subset displayed comparably high diversity, whereas memory CD8+ cells displayed much lower diversity. Similar TRBV-TRBJ usage was seen in naive cells (both CXCR3-negative and CXCR3-positive), but memory cells differed.

The CDR3 consists of 16 residues. CDR1 SEHNR and CDR2 FQNEAQ come from the germline V gene (reference sequence). Researchers prepared the TRB cDNA libraries using 5' RACE with UMI labels. After re-calling the 5' RACE reads, TCRdb lists one entry per CDR3 protein, DNA absent. This repertoire comprises some 28,000 distinct CDR3 sequences; its ten largest clones make up roughly a tenth. Regarding this clonotype: The target antigen is unknown.

The receptor was isolated from a human donor in good health. Some clones in this sample may be carry-over from other donors' samples. The sample was memory CD8+ T cells from blood. The chain couples TRBV7-9 to TRBJ2-3; TCRdb's assignment of TRBD2 cannot be checked, as there is no DNA. CDR3 sequence: CASSSISGGARDTQYF. The whole variable domain, remainder taken from reference TRBV7-9 and TRBJ2-3, is DTGVSQNPRHKITKRGQNVTFRCDPISEHNRLYWYRQTLGQGPEFLTYFQNEAQLEKSRLLSDRFSAERPKGSFSTLEIQRTEQGDSAMYLCASSSISGGARDTQYFGPGTRLTVL.